This note documents a single T cell receptor beta chain sequence. Its cognate antigen is unknown. These data come from a study of T cell responses to AZD1222 COVID-19 vaccine. Study-wide background: Analysis merged second doses at about 4 or about 12 weeks.

Study-wide points: Unmutated variant regions reportedly attract nearly half of all spike-specific TCRs.

TCRdb's table, derived via immunoSEQ multiplex PCR, lists solely in-frame clones and lacks some. The sample has around 150,000 clones, almost 90% seen once. The sequence came from an adult in good health. The sequenced sample was peripheral blood, obtained on day 0 of AZD1222 vaccination.

The CDR3: CASSLSGTLYEQYF. The CDR3, as DNA: TGTGCCAGCAGTTTATCTGGGACCCTTTACGAGCAGTACTTC. The chain employs TRBV28 and TRBJ2-7, with D perhaps TRBD1 or TRBD2 (5 bases each). This CDR3 region has 14 residues. V was cut by 1 base and J by 4 bases, with 11 bases left in between. Per germline, CDR1 MDHEN and CDR2 SYDVKM. Full variable domain (rest looked up from reference TRBV28 and TRBJ2-7): DVKVTQSSRYLVKRTGEKVFLECVQDMDHENMFWYRQDPGLGLRLIYFSYDVKMKEKGDIPEGYSVSREKKERFSLILESASTNQTSMYLCASSLSGTLYEQYFGPGTRLTVT.